This is a list of T cell receptor beta chains from one sample in a study of blood T cell repertoires in COVID-19. TCRdb's table, derived via immunoSEQ multiplex PCR, lists solely in-frame clones and lacks some. The sample holds 310,000 or so clones; roughly 82% are singletons and the top ten take under 2%. Sample: peripheral blood. The receptors were gathered from a woman aged 50 to 60 with acute or convalescent COVID-19. Both conserved end residues are part of each CDR3. A D gene is named only where the DNA matches it firmly. Not every row has a clone size; where given, it reads once, few, many or a size class.

D gene: TRBD1; V gene: TRBV30; clone size: .; J gene: TRBJ1-1; CDR3 DNA: TGTGCCTGGAGCCAGCCCGGACAGGGGGGAAACACTGAAGCTTTCTTT; CDR3 protein: CAWSQPGQGGNTEAFF
D gene: TRBD2; V gene: TRBV19; clone size: .; J gene: TRBJ2-7; CDR3 DNA: TGTGCCAGTAGTACCTGGGGAGCGGGAGCTCACTACGAGCAGTACTTC; CDR3 protein: CASSTWGAGAHYEQYF
D gene: .; V gene: TRBV18; clone size: .; J gene: TRBJ1-3; CDR3 DNA: TGTGCCAGCTCATCCTTTCAGGGCTCTGGAAACACCATATATTTT; CDR3 protein: CASSSFQGSGNTIYF
D gene: .; V gene: TRBV11-2; clone size: .; J gene: TRBJ1-1; CDR3 DNA: TGTGCCAGCAGTAGAGTGGGTTCTTATACGACCCAACCCAGGCACTCGATAACTGAAGCTTTCTTT; CDR3 protein: CASSRVGSYTTQPRHSITEAFF
D gene: .; V gene: TRBV7-9; clone size: .; J gene: TRBJ2-5; CDR3 DNA: TGTGCCAGCAGCTTAGAGGCGGACTTCGAGACCCAGTACTTC; CDR3 protein: CASSLEADFETQYF
D gene: TRBD1; V gene: TRBV28; clone size: .; J gene: TRBJ1-4; CDR3 DNA: TGTGCCAGCAGTAAAGGGTGGACAGGGGGGAATGAAAAACTGTTTTTT; CDR3 protein: CASSKGWTGGNEKLFF
D gene: TRBD1; V gene: TRBV7-2; clone size: .; J gene: TRBJ2-5; CDR3 DNA: TGTGCCAGCAGCTCCTATTTAAGGGGGCTTCAAGAGACCCAGTACTTC; CDR3 protein: CASSSYLRGLQETQYF
D gene: TRBD1; V gene: TRBV20-1; clone size: .; J gene: TRBJ2-7; CDR3 DNA: TGCAGTGCTAGTCAGGGGGTGAGGTCCTACGAGCAGTACTTC; CDR3 protein: CSASQGVRSYEQYF
D gene: .; V gene: TRBV28; clone size: .; J gene: TRBJ2-5; CDR3 DNA: TGTGCCAGCAGTGAATGGGGCAGCCATCGAGTCGAGACCCAGTACTTC; CDR3 protein: CASSEWGSHRVETQYF
D gene: TRBD2; V gene: TRBV5-1; clone size: .; J gene: TRBJ2-7; CDR3 DNA: TGCGCCAGCAGCGGCGGGTTAGCGGGACCGAATTCCTACGAGCAGTACTTC; CDR3 protein: CASSGGLAGPNSYEQYF
D gene: .; V gene: TRBV10-3; clone size: .; J gene: TRBJ2-1; CDR3 DNA: TGTGCCACCCAAACAGGGATCTACAATGAGCAGTTCTTC; CDR3 protein: CATQTGIYNEQFF
D gene: .; V gene: TRBV28; clone size: .; J gene: TRBJ1-6; CDR3 DNA: TGTGCCAGCAGTTTACCTCGTAATTCACCCCTCCACTTT; CDR3 protein: CASSLPRNSPLHF
D gene: TRBD2; V gene: TRBV28; clone size: .; J gene: TRBJ2-1; CDR3 DNA: TGTGCCAGCAGTTCCCGGACTAGCTTTGAGCAGTTCTTC; CDR3 protein: CASSSRTSFEQFF
D gene: TRBD1; V gene: TRBV7-9; clone size: .; J gene: TRBJ2-5; CDR3 DNA: TGTGCCAGCAGCTTACGTTCGACAGGGGGGCAAGAGACCCAGTACTTC; CDR3 protein: CASSLRSTGGQETQYF
D gene: TRBD2; V gene: TRBV14; clone size: .; J gene: TRBJ2-1; CDR3 DNA: TGTGCCAGCAGCCAAGCCGGGGGACTAGCGGGAAAGGACAATGAGCAGTTCTTC; CDR3 protein: CASSQAGGLAGKDNEQFF
D gene: TRBD2; V gene: TRBV18; clone size: .; J gene: TRBJ2-2; CDR3 DNA: TGTGCCAGCTCATCTCCGGGACTAGCGGACACCGGGGAGCTGTTTTTT; CDR3 protein: CASSSPGLADTGELFF
D gene: TRBD2; V gene: TRBV4-2; clone size: .; J gene: TRBJ2-7; CDR3 DNA: TGTGCCACCGCCCTGTACGGGGGGAGCGCTGGCGAGCAGTACTTC; CDR3 protein: CATALYGGSAGEQYF
D gene: .; V gene: TRBV6-5; clone size: .; J gene: TRBJ1-1; CDR3 DNA: TGTGCCAGCAGTTCTCAGGGAGGAGGGGACACTGAAGCTTTCTTT; CDR3 protein: CASSSQGGGDTEAFF
D gene: TRBD2; V gene: TRBV7-6; clone size: .; J gene: TRBJ2-7; CDR3 DNA: TGTGCCAGCAGCTTAAAACTAGCGGGACACGAGCAGTACTTC; CDR3 protein: CASSLKLAGHEQYF
D gene: TRBD1; V gene: TRBV20-1; clone size: .; J gene: TRBJ1-5; CDR3 DNA: TGCAGTGCTAGTAGGGGGCCGCATCAGCCCCAGCATTTT; CDR3 protein: CSASRGPHQPQHF
D gene: TRBD1; V gene: TRBV10-3; clone size: few; J gene: TRBJ1-2; CDR3 DNA: TGTGCCATCAGTGAGGAGGGCAGGGGGAACTATGGCTACACCTTC; CDR3 protein: CAISEEGRGNYGYTF
D gene: .; V gene: TRBV9; clone size: .; J gene: TRBJ2-1; CDR3 DNA: TGTGCCAGCAGCGTACCTAGCAACTCCTACAATGAGCAGTTCTTC; CDR3 protein: CASSVPSNSYNEQFF
D gene: .; V gene: TRBV5-4; clone size: .; J gene: TRBJ1-1; CDR3 DNA: TGTGCCAGCAGCTTGTTAGCTCTAGGGGTCGGGACTGAAGCTTTCTTT; CDR3 protein: CASSLLALGVGTEAFF
D gene: TRBD1; V gene: TRBV7-9; clone size: .; J gene: TRBJ2-5; CDR3 DNA: TGTGCCAGCAGCCGATGGGACAGGGAAGAGACCCAGTACTTC; CDR3 protein: CASSRWDREETQYF
D gene: .; V gene: TRBV7-3; clone size: .; J gene: TRBJ1-1; CDR3 DNA: TGTGCCAGCAGCTTACAAGGGGGAAAGACTGAAGCTTTCTTT; CDR3 protein: CASSLQGGKTEAFF
D gene: TRBD2; V gene: TRBV6-5; clone size: .; J gene: TRBJ2-7; CDR3 DNA: TGTGCCAGCAAGCGGGCTAGCGGCGCCTACGAGCAGTACTTC; CDR3 protein: CASKRASGAYEQYF
D gene: .; V gene: TRBV2; clone size: .; J gene: TRBJ1-1; CDR3 DNA: TGTGCCAGCAGTCTCGAACAGGGTGGCACTGAAGCTTTCTTT; CDR3 protein: CASSLEQGGTEAFF
D gene: .; V gene: TRBV15; clone size: few; J gene: TRBJ2-3; CDR3 DNA: TGTGCCACCAGCAGAGTATGGGGAAGTCAACGGGAAGGTACGCAGTATTTT; CDR3 protein: CATSRVWGSQREGTQYF
D gene: TRBD1; V gene: TRBV19; clone size: .; J gene: TRBJ1-1; CDR3 DNA: TGTGCCAGTAGTATGGGAGGACAGGGGGCGCGGAGCACTGAAGCTTTCTTT; CDR3 protein: CASSMGGQGARSTEAFF
D gene: TRBD2; V gene: TRBV11-2; clone size: once; J gene: TRBJ2-5; CDR3 DNA: TGTGCCAGCAGCCCCCGACTAGCGGGGTTCGTAGAGACCCAGTACTTC; CDR3 protein: CASSPRLAGFVETQYF
D gene: TRBD2; V gene: TRBV7-2; clone size: .; J gene: TRBJ2-7; CDR3 DNA: TGTGCCAGCAGCTTAGCGGGAGGGAGCTCCTACGAGCAGTACTTC; CDR3 protein: CASSLAGGSSYEQYF
D gene: TRBD2; V gene: TRBV27; clone size: .; J gene: TRBJ2-1; CDR3 DNA: TGTGCCAGCAGTTTGTCTTTCCACCGGGGACTAGAGTACAATGAGCAGTTCTTC; CDR3 protein: CASSLSFHRGLEYNEQFF